What follows is one T cell receptor (beta chain) and its context. Its antigen is not known. V dropped 2 bases and J dropped 2 bases, with 10 bases sitting between them. Germline CDR1 reads SGHRS; CDR2 reads YFSETQ. This CDR3 comprises 14 residues. The sample originates from a study of cytomegalovirus exposure and HLA in healthy donors. Whole-study results and caveats: When analyzed later, a missense DCLRE1C variant was found to be linked to TCR beta V- and J-gene trimming. In a later analysis, productive TCRs from donors in an Asian-associated ancestry cluster reportedly carried fewer N-insertions than the cohort mean. As was reported, the HLA-A and HLA-B alleles of most subjects were accurately predicted from TCR beta sequences.

Vbeta (60) and Jbeta (13) primers were used in the PCR. The protocol was immunoSEQ multiplex PCR, while the TCRdb copy is restricted to in-frame clones and leaves out a portion. The sample table sets out 65,000 to 85,000 clones. The V gene is TRBV5-1, the J gene TRBJ1-1; tentatively, D is TRBD1 (6 bases). The specimen sequenced was PBMCs. The clonotype originates from a female donor in good health and CMV-seropositive. This chain's CDR3 is CASSFQQGNTEAFF. DNA of the CDR3: TGCGCCAGCAGCTTCCAACAGGGTAACACTGAAGCTTTCTTT. Combining the CDR3 with reference TRBV5-1 and TRBJ1-1 gives the whole variable domain KAGVTQTPRYLIKTRGQQVTLSCSPISGHRSVSWYQQTPGQGLQFLFEYFSETQRNKGNFPGRFSGRQFSNSRSEMNVSTLELGDSALYLCASSFQQGNTEAFFGQGTRLTVV.